Here is one T cell receptor beta chain with its context. Its specific antigen is unknown. Base-call qualities are not available, and no considerably larger clone is one nucleotide away. The sample comes from a study (dated by TCRdb to about 2013). The sequencing machine was an Illumina Genome Analyzer IIx. The raw public data were reprocessed by TCRdb itself: fastp quality trimming at Q25, MiXCR clonotype calling, in-frame beta chains only. Every entry covers one CDR3 protein and lists the most common genes and DNA from its rows. The sample profile shows 12,000 to 15,000 distinct CDR3 sequences; approximately 34% of them were found once. The ten largest account for roughly 15% of the sample. CDR1 and CDR2 are drawn from the germline V gene (reference sequence): SEHNR, FQNEAQ. The CDR3 numbers 19 residues from cysteine through phenylalanine. Just the 57-base CDR3 DNA is kept, in frame starting at base 1. Trimming costs V 3 bases and J 0 bases, and their ends lie 21 bases apart.

The TCR was taken from a human donor. The chain uses TRBV7-9 and TRBJ2-1, and the D gene may be TRBD2, 7 bases matching. What was sequenced was blood. The nucleotide sequence reads TGTGCCAGCAGCTTCGCAGCGGGACACTATGGAAGCTCCTACAATGAGCAGTTCTTC. Its translation is CASSFAAGHYGSSYNEQFF.